Following are 21 T cell receptor beta chains from one sample sequenced in a study of shared clonotypes between healthy human individuals. Data came from immunoSEQ multiplex PCR; TCRdb stores just in-frame clones and leaves some out. Of over a million clones in the sample, around 75% were seen once. Sequencing was performed on memory CD4+ T cells sorted from blood. Subset described: CD45RA-negative fraction. The receptors shown here come from a man younger than 35 in good health.

V and J are TRBV14 and TRBJ2-2; 11 bases match TRBD2. The CDR3 covers 17 residues. Germline CDR1 is SGHDN and CDR2 is FVKESK. V shed 2 bases and J 3 bases; nucleotides not matched to a gene: 5. The CDR3 bases are TGTGCCAGCAGCCAATTCCTACTAGCGGGAGACACCGGGGAGCTGTTTTTT. This translates into CASSQFLLAGDTGELFF. Filled out from reference TRBV14 and TRBJ2-2, the complete variable domain reads EAGVTQFPSHSVIEKGQTVTLRCDPISGHDNLYWYRRVMGKEIKFLLHFVKESKQDESGMPNNRFLAERTGGTYSTLKVQPAELEDSGVYFCASSQFLLAGDTGELFFGEGSRLTVL.

This clone has just a few counts. The CDR3 DNA follows: TGTGCCAGCAGCTTTGGAGACCTATGGCAGTACTTC. Its translation: CASSFGDLWQYF. The chain is built from TRBV5-8 and TRBJ2-7; D unresolved. In germline, CDR1 is SGHTS, CDR2 YDEGEE. V lost 2 bases, J lost 9 bases, and 12 bases lay in between. The CDR3 runs to 12 residues.

The rearrangement links TRBV5-5 to TRBJ2-7; 8 bases fit TRBD2. CDR1 and CDR2 from the germline V gene are SGHKS and YYEKEE (reference sequence). V was pared by 4 bases and J by 6 bases, with 9 bases of the junction left unmatched. The CDR3 runs to 14 residues. CDR3 in DNA: TGTGCCAGCAGCCGAGCGGGAGAGGTTGGCGAGCAGTACTTC. Translation: CASSRAGEVGEQYF.

This clone was counted only a few times. Other nucleotide sequences from this sample produce the same CDR3. CDR3 nucleotides: TGTGCCTGGAGTGTACTTGGGGCTGGCGGCTACACCTTC. It yields the protein CAWSVLGAGGYTF. The chain joins TRBV30 to TRBJ1-2; TRBD1 is a possible D gene (5 bases). CDR1 is GTSNPN, CDR2 SVGIG, per germline (reference sequence). Trimming removed 0 bases at V and 8 bases at J, with 13 bases between. The CDR3 has 13 residues.

The chain couples TRBV28 to TRBJ1-1; 7 positions agree with TRBD1. The CDR3 consists of 14 residues. Germline CDR1 is MDHEN and CDR2 is SYDVKM. Trimming took 5 bases from V and 4 from J; bases not matched to a gene: 7. The CDR3 DNA follows: TGTGCCAGCAGTCAATACAGGGGCCGCACTGAAGCTTTCTTT. Protein sequence: CASSQYRGRTEAFF.

For this clone: Other DNA sequences of this sample code for an identical CDR3. V and J are TRBV5-1 and TRBJ2-7; unclear D gene. The CDR3 has 13 amino acids. The V end lost 1 base, the J end lost 3 bases, and 8 bases lay between the germline ends. CDR1 and CDR2 (germline): SGHRS, YFSETQ. CDR3 in amino acids: CASSLSLNYEQYF. The CDR3 DNA is TGCGCCAGCAGCTTGTCCTTGAACTACGAGCAGTACTTC.

Concerning this clone: The same CDR3 is also encoded by other DNA sequences in this sample. The J gene is TRBJ1-6, the V gene TRBV18; D is possibly TRBD1 (5 bases). This CDR3 has 13 residues. Germline V gene sequence: CDR1 KGHSH, CDR2 LQKENI. V dropped 3 bases and J dropped 6 bases, with 6 bases sitting between them. As DNA, the CDR3 is TGTGCCAGCTCACCGGGGACTAATTCACCCCTCCACTTT. This sequence encodes CASSPGTNSPLHF. Full variable domain (remainder filled in from reference TRBV18 and TRBJ1-6): NAGVMQNPRHLVRRRGQEARLRCSPMKGHSHVYWYRQLPEEGLKFMVYLQKENIIDESGMPKERFSAEFPKEGPSILRIQQVVRGDSAAYFCASSPGTNSPLHFGNGTRLTVT.

This clone was picked up many times. The CDR3 spells CAISESGGRGHYNEQFF. CDR3 sequence (DNA): TGTGCCATCAGTGAGTCGGGGGGCAGGGGGCATTACAATGAGCAGTTCTTC. The V and J genes are TRBV10-3 and TRBJ2-1, with TRBD1 matching over 8 bases. The germline V gene encodes CDR1 ENHRY and CDR2 SYGVKD. CDR3 size: 17 residues. Trimming removed 0 bases from V and 4 bases from J; junction bases left unmatched: 8.

This clone was counted a few times. The rearrangement joins TRBV6-5 to TRBJ2-7, with D maybe TRBD1 (6 bases). V dropped 6 bases and J dropped 3 bases, with 15 bases sitting between them. This CDR3 contains 14 residues. In germline, CDR1 is MNHEY, CDR2 SVGAGI. CDR3 amino acids: CASRGATGYYEQYF. The CDR3 region has the DNA TGTGCCAGCAGGGGTGCGACAGGATACTACGAGCAGTACTTC.

The chain combines TRBV7-2 with TRBJ2-7, with 9 bases lining up with TRBD1. Germline V CDR1 and CDR2: SGHTA, FQGNSA. V was pared by 7 bases and J by 7 bases, with 8 bases of the junction left unmatched. The CDR3 sequence is 13 residues long. CDR3 in DNA: TGTGCCAGCACCTGGAGGGGACAGGGAGAGCAGTACTTC. Residues: CASTWRGQGEQYF.

V usage is TRBV6-5 and J usage is TRBJ2-7, with 9 positions matching TRBD1. Losses at the gene ends were 5 bases for V and 7 bases for J; bases not matched to a gene: 9. Per the germline V gene, CDR1 is MNHEY and CDR2 is SVGAGI. This CDR3 has 14 amino acids. In DNA form, the CDR3 reads TGTGCCAGCAGTCCCGGACAGGGGATGTGGGAGCAGTACTTC. It is translated as CASSPGQGMWEQYF.

The DNA of the CDR3 is TGTGCCAGCAGTGAAGAAGGTCCCCTCAATCAGCCCCAGCATTTT. As protein: CASSEEGPLNQPQHF. The V call is TRBV25-1, the J call TRBJ1-5; D gene unclear. Trimming pared 2 bases from V and 3 bases from J, leaving 11 bases between. The CDR3 sequence is 15 residues long. The germline CDR1 and CDR2 sequences are MGHDK and SYGVNS.

This rearrangement joins TRBV5-1 to TRBJ2-1; 11 nucleotides agree with TRBD2. Germline V gene lookup returns CDR1 SGHRS and CDR2 YFSETQ. With V trimmed by 4 bases and J by 4 bases, 7 bases remained unmatched. The CDR3 is 16 amino acids. CDR3 region: CASSEQGLAAYNEQFF. CDR3 DNA: TGCGCCAGCAGCGAGCAGGGACTAGCGGCTTACAATGAGCAGTTCTTC.

The chain employs TRBV5-1 and TRBJ2-3, with 12 positions matching TRBD2. The CDR3 covers 18 residues. Trimming cost V 0 bases and J 2 bases; bases outside gene matches: 7. In germline, CDR1 is SGHRS, CDR2 YFSETQ. The CDR3 protein is CASSLEGLAGWDTDTQYF. CDR3 bases: TGCGCCAGCAGCTTGGAAGGACTAGCGGGGTGGGACACAGATACGCAGTATTTT. Looking up the rest from reference TRBV5-1 and TRBJ2-3 gives the full variable domain: KAGVTQTPRYLIKTRGQQVTLSCSPISGHRSVSWYQQTPGQGLQFLFEYFSETQRNKGNFPGRFSGRQFSNSRSEMNVSTLELGDSALYLCASSLEGLAGWDTDTQYFGPGTRLTVL.

The chain joins TRBV6-5 to TRBJ1-1; weak D call: TRBD1 (6 bases). This CDR3 contains 14 residues. The V gene lost 7 bases and the J gene lost 1 base, with 13 bases spanning the gap. CDR1 is MNHEY and CDR2 is SVGAGI in the germline V gene. Written as DNA, the CDR3 is TGTGCCAGCACTACCCACAGGGCGAACACTGAAGCTTTCTTT. This translates into CASTTHRANTEAFF.

This sequence joins TRBV6-6 and TRBJ2-7, with TRBD1 matching 8 bases. V lost 4 bases and J lost 7; bases outside the gene matches: 3. This CDR3 comprises 12 residues. From germline, CDR1 is MNHNY and CDR2 SVGAGI (reference sequence). The CDR3: CASSSTGAEQYF. Written as DNA, the CDR3 is TGTGCCAGCAGTTCGACAGGGGCTGAGCAGTACTTC.

The chain combines TRBV5-1 with TRBJ1-2; no definite D call. This CDR3 has 14 residues. V lost 3 bases and J lost 4, with 13 bases in between. Looked up from germline, CDR1 is SGHRS and CDR2 is YFSETQ. In DNA, the CDR3 is TGCGCCAGCAGCTCTGACGCCTCTCGCTATGGCTACACCTTC. Protein sequence: CASSSDASRYGYTF.

This chain uses TRBV6-1 with TRBJ2-7, with 9 bases identical to TRBD1. V lost 5 bases to trimming and J lost 6 bases; unmatched junction nucleotides: 5. The CDR3 length is 13 residues. Germline CDR1 MNHNS, CDR2 SASEGT. The CDR3 DNA sequence: TGTGCCAGCAGTCGACAGGGGGTTAGCGAGCAGTACTTC. It encodes CASSRQGVSEQYF.

The chain links TRBV5-4 to TRBJ2-1; the D is unclear. Trimming took 4 bases from V and 7 from J, leaving 15 bases between them. Germline V lookup: CDR1 SGHNT, CDR2 YYREEE (reference sequence). The CDR3 is made up of 14 amino acids. The CDR3 loop is CASSPGPSRNEQFF. For the CDR3, the DNA is TGTGCCAGCAGCCCTGGACCTTCTCGGAATGAGCAGTTCTTC.

This chain connects TRBV10-3 to TRBJ2-5; D not resolved. Trimming cost V 3 bases and J 5 bases, with 10 bases left between them. The germline V gene encodes CDR1 ENHRY and CDR2 SYGVKD. The CDR3 totals 13 residues. The CDR3 DNA reads as TGTGCCATCAGTGACGGTAATTTTGAGACCCAGTACTTC. It is translated as CAISDGNFETQYF.

The chain is built from TRBV19 and TRBJ1-2; 8 bases fit TRBD1. The length of the CDR3 is 14 residues. The ends lost 5 bases at V and 6 bases at J; junction bases unmatched: 8. The germline V gene encodes CDR1 LNHDA and CDR2 SQIVND (reference sequence). CDR3 region: CASSPRTGRDGYTF. The CDR3, as DNA: TGTGCCAGTAGTCCAAGGACAGGGCGCGATGGCTACACCTTC.